A single sample gave rise to the 14 T cell receptor beta chains below, sequenced in a study of technical replicates of blood from a few donors. The protocol was immunoSEQ multiplex PCR, while the TCRdb copy is restricted to in-frame clones and leaves out a portion. Counted here are tens of thousands of clones, roughly 94% occurring once; the ten biggest clones make up about 0.22%. Source material: T cells isolated from PBMCs. The receptors here all came from a human donor in good health.

This clone was detected once. This chain connects TRBV6-5 to TRBJ1-2, with TRBD1 matching 7 bases. Germline-derived CDR1 and CDR2 are MNHEY and SVGAGI. The CDR3 is 14 amino acids. Trimming at V came to 6 bases and at J to 4 bases, leaving 8 bases not matched to a gene. CDR3 protein: CASRRQGRSYGYTF. The DNA of the CDR3 is TGTGCCAGCAGAAGACAGGGTAGGAGCTATGGCTACACCTTC.

The chain links TRBV11-2 to TRBJ1-4; a possible D gene is TRBD1 (5 bases). In germline, CDR1 is SGHAT, CDR2 FQNNGV. The CDR3 is 16 amino acids. Trimming removed 5 bases from V and 0 bases from J, with 13 bases in between. For the CDR3, the DNA is TGTGCCAGCAGCCGCGACAGCCACGCAACTAATGAAAAACTGTTTTTT. Its translation is CASSRDSHATNEKLFF.

This clone was counted between two and nine times. This chain connects TRBV14 to TRBJ1-1, with 7 bases aligning to TRBD1. The germline gives CDR1 SGHDN, CDR2 FVKESK. J lost 4 bases, V lost 5 bases, and 7 bases had no gene match. This CDR3 has 14 residues. CDR3: CASSGSGTATEAFF. The CDR3 nucleotides are TGTGCCAGCAGCGGATCCGGGACAGCCACTGAAGCTTTCTTT.

V is TRBV6-5 and J is TRBJ2-1, with D unresolved. The CDR3 runs to 13 residues. V dropped 8 bases and J dropped 2 bases, with 10 bases sitting between them. The germline gives CDR1 MNHEY, CDR2 SVGAGI. CDR3 bases: TGTGCCAGCCGTGGAGAACCCTACAATGAGCAGTTCTTC. Its translation is CASRGEPYNEQFF.

This clone came up once. V is TRBV7-2 and J is TRBJ2-1, with TRBD2 matching over 7 bases. Germline values: CDR1 SGHTA, CDR2 FQGNSA. The V gene end was trimmed by 5 bases and the J gene end by 2 bases; junction bases not matched to a gene: 6. CDR3 length: 15 amino acids. Here the CDR3 DNA reads TGTGCCAGCAGCCTGTGGGAGGGAACCTACAATGAGCAGTTCTTC. Encoded protein: CASSLWEGTYNEQFF.

This rearrangement joins TRBV5-5 to TRBJ2-7, with D perhaps TRBD2 (5 bases). The CDR3 has 13 amino acids. The germline V gene has CDR1 SGHKS and CDR2 YYEKEE (reference sequence). V gave up 4 bases and J gave up 2 bases, with 10 bases separating them. This chain's CDR3 is CASSISEPYEQYF. In DNA, the CDR3 is TGTGCCAGCAGCATTAGCGAGCCCTACGAGCAGTACTTC.

The J gene is TRBJ1-2, the V gene TRBV5-5; no firm D call. This CDR3 spans 14 amino acids. Trimming removed 0 bases at V and 4 bases at J, with 10 bases between. Germline loops: CDR1 SGHKS, CDR2 YYEKEE (reference sequence). CDR3 coding DNA: TGTGCCAGCAGCTTGGGGAGGGTAGGCTATGGCTACACCTTC. It translates to CASSLGRVGYGYTF.

The chain uses TRBV7-9 and TRBJ1-1; D might be TRBD1 (6 bases). Germline V gives CDR1 SEHNR, CDR2 FQNEAQ (reference sequence). This CDR3 region has 16 residues. Trimming pared 5 bases from V and 0 bases from J, leaving 16 bases between. CDR3 protein: CASSPQRGGLNTEAFF. The CDR3 DNA reads as TGTGCCAGCAGCCCACAAAGGGGGGGCCTGAACACTGAAGCTTTCTTT.

This clone was counted once. The chain uses TRBV7-2 and TRBJ2-7, with TRBD2 matching 7 bases. The CDR3 spans 16 residues. Trimming cost V 5 bases and J 4 bases; bases outside gene matches: 14. CDR1 and CDR2 (germline): SGHTA, FQGNSA. The CDR3: CASSPQGGLGVYEQYF. In DNA form, the CDR3 reads TGTGCCAGCAGCCCGCAGGGAGGGTTGGGGGTTTACGAGCAGTACTTC.

The chain links TRBV5-1 to TRBJ1-5; no clear D gene. Looked up from germline, CDR1 is SGHRS and CDR2 is YFSETQ. V was pared by 0 bases and J by 0 bases, with 7 bases between. This CDR3 has 15 residues. The CDR3 here is CASSLGQDSNQPQHF. The CDR3 DNA follows: TGCGCCAGCAGCTTGGGTCAGGATAGCAATCAGCCCCAGCATTTT.

The chain combines TRBV11-2 with TRBJ2-7; 8 nucleotides line up with TRBD2. Germline values: CDR1 SGHAT, CDR2 FQNNGV. This CDR3 is 15 amino acids long. V shed 1 base and J 5 bases; nucleotides not matched to a gene: 7. The CDR3 sequence: CASSLGIRGGDEQYF. CDR3 bases: TGTGCCAGCAGCTTAGGAATCCGGGGGGGGGACGAGCAGTACTTC.

The chain is built from TRBV11-2 and TRBJ2-7; D possibly corresponds to TRBD1 (5 bases). V shed 1 base and J shed 0 bases, with 10 bases lying between them. The CDR3 contains 15 residues. Germline V gene sequence: CDR1 SGHAT, CDR2 FQNNGV. As DNA, the CDR3 is TGTGCCAGCAGCTTAGGCAGGGATAGCTCCTACGAGCAGTACTTC. Translating it yields CASSLGRDSSYEQYF.

This chain joins TRBV9 and TRBJ2-1; possibly TRBD2 for D (5 bases). In germline, CDR1 is SGDLS, CDR2 YYNGEE. This CDR3 is 14 amino acids long. Between the trimmed V and J ends, which lost 4 bases and 4 bases, there was a span of 12 bases. CDR3 sequence (DNA): TGTGCCAGCAGCCCTCGAGGGAATTACAATGAGCAGTTCTTC. Translated, it gives CASSPRGNYNEQFF.

The chain couples TRBV7-9 to TRBJ2-7; D might be TRBD2 (7 bases). CDR1 is SEHNR and CDR2 is FQNEAQ in the germline V gene (reference sequence). Trimming pared 2 bases from V and 5 bases from J, leaving 19 bases between. This CDR3 spans 16 amino acids. CDR3 sequence (DNA): TGTGCCAGCAGCTTACCTCCGGGGAGGGGGTACGACGAGCAGTACTTC. Translation: CASSLPPGRGYDEQYF.